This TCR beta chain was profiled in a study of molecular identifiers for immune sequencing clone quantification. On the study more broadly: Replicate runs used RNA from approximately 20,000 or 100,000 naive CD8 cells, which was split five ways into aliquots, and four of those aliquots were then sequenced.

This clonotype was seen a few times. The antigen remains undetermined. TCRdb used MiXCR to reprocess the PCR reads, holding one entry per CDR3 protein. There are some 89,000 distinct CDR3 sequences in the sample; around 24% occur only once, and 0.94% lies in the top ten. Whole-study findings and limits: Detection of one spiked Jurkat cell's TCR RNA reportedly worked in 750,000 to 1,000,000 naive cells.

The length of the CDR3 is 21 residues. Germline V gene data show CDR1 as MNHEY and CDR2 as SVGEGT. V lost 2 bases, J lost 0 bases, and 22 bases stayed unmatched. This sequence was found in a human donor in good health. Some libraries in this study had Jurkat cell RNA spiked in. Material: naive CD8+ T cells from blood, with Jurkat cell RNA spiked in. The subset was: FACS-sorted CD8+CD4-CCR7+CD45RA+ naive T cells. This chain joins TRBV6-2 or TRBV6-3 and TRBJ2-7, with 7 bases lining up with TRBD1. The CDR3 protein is CASSYDPKAPEAGGNSYEQYF. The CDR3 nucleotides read TGTGCCAGCAGTTACGATCCGAAGGCGCCCGAGGCAGGGGGAAACTCCTACGAGCAGTACTTC.